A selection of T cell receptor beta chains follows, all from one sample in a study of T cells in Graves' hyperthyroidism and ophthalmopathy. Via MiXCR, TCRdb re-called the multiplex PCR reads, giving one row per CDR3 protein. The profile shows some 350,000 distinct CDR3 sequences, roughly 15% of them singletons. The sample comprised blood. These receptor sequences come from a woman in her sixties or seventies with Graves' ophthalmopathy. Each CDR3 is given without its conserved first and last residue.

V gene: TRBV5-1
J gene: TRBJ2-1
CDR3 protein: ASSLIAGVNEQF

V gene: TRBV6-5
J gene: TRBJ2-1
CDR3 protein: ASSYPRGGVINEQF

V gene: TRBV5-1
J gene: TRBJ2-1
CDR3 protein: ASTRGVDNEQF

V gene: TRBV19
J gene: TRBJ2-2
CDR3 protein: ASSIKGGATGELF

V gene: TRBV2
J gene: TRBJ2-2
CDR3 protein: ASLGTGSTGELF

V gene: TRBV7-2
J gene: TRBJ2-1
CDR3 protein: ASSLNGARVNEQF

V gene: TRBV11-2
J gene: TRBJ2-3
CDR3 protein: ASSFADDTQY

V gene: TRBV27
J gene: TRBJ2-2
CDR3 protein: ASSSRLAGGTANTGELF

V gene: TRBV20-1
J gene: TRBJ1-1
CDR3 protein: SARRAARNTEAF

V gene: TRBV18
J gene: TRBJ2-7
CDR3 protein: ASSPLAGGRTYEQY

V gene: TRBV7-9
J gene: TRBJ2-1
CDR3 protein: ASSLGRLAGRGYNEQF

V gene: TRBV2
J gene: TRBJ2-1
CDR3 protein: ASSVGGEQF

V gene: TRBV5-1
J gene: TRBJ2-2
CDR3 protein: ASSSFGGRDTGELF

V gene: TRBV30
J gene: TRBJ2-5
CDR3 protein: AWSEGGLQY

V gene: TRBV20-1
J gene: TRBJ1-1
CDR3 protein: SASKTTGAVEAF

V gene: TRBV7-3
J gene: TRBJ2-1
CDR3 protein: ASSTYRGLVNEQF

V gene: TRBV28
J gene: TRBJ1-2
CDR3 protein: ASSATDRGAYYGYT

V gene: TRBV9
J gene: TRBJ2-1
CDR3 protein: ASSLGLAGLGNEQF

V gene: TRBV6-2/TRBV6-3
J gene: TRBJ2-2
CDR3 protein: ASLGERNTGELF

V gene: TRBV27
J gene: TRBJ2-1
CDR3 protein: ASSAYRDSAYNERF

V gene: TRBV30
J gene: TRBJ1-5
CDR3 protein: AWSVQGTQPQH

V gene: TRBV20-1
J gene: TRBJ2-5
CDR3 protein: SASLGLAGIQETQY

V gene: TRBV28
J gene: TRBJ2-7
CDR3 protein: ASRPGTVAHEQY

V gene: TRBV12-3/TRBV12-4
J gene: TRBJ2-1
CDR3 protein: ASSPRAGGLNEQF

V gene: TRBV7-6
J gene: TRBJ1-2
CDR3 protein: ASSPETGSYGYT

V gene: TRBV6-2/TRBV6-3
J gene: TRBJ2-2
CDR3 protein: ASRAAGEGELF

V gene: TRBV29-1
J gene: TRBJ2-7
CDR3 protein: SVEVGRGPGVYEQY

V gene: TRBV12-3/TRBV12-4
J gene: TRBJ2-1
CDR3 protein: ASQGRERNNEQF

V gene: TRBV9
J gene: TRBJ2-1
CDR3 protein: ASRPLTGVSPPF

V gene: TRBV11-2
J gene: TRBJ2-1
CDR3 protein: ASSPFWGRDYNEQF

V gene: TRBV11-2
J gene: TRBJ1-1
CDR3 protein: ASSLSQANTEAF

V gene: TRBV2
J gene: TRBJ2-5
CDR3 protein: ASSEGALNPETQY

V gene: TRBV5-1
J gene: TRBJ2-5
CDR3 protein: ASSYRTHQETQY

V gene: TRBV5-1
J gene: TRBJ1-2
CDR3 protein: ASSRDRGSEGYT

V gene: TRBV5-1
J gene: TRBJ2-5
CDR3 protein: ASYKLGGRETQY

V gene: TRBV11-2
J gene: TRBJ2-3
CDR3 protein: ASSSGTGRTDTQY

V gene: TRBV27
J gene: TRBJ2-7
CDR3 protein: ASSPGTSSYEQY

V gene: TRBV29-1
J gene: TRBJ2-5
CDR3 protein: SVEGTGKETQY

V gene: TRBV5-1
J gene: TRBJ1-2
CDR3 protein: ASSLGESYGYT

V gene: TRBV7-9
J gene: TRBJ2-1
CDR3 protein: ASSSDREVGNEQF

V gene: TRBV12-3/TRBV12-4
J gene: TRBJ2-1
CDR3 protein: ASRSGLASSYNEQF

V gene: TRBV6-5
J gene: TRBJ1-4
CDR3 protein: ASSYRAVNEKLF

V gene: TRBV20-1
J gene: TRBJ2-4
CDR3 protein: SARDQRDWNIQY

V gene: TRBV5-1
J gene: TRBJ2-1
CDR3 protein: ASSLFGGDNEQF

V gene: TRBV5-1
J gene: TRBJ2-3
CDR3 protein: ASSRASGRDTQY